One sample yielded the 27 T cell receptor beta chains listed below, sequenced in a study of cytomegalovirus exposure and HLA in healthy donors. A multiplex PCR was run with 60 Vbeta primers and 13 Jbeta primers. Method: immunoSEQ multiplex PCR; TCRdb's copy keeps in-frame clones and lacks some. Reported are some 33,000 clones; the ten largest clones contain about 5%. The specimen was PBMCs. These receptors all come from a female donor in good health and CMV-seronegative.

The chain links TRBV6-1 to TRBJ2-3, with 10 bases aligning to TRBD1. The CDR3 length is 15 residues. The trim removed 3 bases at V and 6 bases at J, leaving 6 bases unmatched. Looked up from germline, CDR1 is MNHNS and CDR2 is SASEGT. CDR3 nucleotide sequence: TGTGCCAGCAGTGACCTCCCGGACAGGGGGGATACGCAGTATTTT. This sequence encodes CASSDLPDRGDTQYF.

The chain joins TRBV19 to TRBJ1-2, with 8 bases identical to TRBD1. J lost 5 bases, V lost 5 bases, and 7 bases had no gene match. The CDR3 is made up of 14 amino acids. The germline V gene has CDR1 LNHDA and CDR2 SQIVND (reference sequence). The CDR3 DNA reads TGTGCCAGTAGTCTCACCGGGACAGGTTATGGCTACACCTTC. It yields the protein CASSLTGTGYGYTF.

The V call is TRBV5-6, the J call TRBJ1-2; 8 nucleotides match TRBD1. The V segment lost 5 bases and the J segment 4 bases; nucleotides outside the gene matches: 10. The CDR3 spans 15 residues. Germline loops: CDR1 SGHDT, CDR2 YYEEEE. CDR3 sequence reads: CASSPGTGDIYGYTF. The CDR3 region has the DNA TGTGCCAGCAGTCCCGGGACAGGAGATATCTATGGCTACACCTTC. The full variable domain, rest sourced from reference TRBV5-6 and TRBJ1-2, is DAGVTQSPTHLIKTRGQQVTLRCSPKSGHDTVSWYQQALGQGPQFIFQYYEEEERQRGNFPDRFSGHQFPNYSSELNVNALLLGDSALYLCASSPGTGDIYGYTFGSGTRLTVV.

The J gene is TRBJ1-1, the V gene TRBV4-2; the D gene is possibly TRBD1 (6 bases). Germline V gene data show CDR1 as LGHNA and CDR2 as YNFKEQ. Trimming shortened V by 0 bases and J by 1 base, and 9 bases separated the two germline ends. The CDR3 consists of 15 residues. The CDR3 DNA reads TGTGCCAGCAGCCAAGATCTGACAGGGAACACTGAAGCTTTCTTT. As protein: CASSQDLTGNTEAFF.

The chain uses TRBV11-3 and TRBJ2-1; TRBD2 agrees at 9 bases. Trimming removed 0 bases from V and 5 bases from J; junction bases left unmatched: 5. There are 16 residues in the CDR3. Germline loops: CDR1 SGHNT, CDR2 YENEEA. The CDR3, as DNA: TGTGCCAGCAGCTTAGAGCGGGGGGGCCGACACAATGAGCAGTTCTTC. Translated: CASSLERGGRHNEQFF.

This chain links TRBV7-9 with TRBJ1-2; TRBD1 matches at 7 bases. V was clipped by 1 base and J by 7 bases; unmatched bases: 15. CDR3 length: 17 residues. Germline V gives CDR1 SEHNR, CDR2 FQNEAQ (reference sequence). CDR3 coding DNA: TGTGCCAGCAGCTTAGACCCCCTCCGACAGGGCGACTTTGGCTACACCTTC. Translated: CASSLDPLRQGDFGYTF.

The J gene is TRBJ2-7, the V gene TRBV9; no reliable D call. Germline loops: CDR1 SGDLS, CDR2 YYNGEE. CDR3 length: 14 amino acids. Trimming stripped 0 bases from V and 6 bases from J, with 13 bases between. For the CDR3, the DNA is TGTGCCAGCAGCGTAGGGGCTCATGGGTCCGAGCAGTACTTC. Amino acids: CASSVGAHGSEQYF.

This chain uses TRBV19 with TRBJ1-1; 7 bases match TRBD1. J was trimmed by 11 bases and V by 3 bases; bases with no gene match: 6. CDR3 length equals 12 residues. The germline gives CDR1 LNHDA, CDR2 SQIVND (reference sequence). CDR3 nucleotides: TGTGCCAGTAGTATTGATAGGGGGCTGGCTTTCTTT. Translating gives CASSIDRGLAFF.

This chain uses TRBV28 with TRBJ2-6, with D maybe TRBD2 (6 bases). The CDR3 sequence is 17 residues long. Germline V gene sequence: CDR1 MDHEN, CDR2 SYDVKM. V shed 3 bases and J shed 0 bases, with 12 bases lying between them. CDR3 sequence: CASSLWGVSSGANVLTF. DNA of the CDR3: TGTGCCAGCAGTTTGTGGGGGGTGAGCTCTGGGGCCAACGTCCTGACTTTC.

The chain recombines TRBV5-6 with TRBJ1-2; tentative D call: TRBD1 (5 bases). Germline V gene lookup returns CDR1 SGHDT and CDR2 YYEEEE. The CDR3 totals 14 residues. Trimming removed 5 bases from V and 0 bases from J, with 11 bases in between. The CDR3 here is CASSRDRANYGYTF. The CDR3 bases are TGTGCCAGCAGTCGCGACAGAGCTAACTATGGCTACACCTTC.

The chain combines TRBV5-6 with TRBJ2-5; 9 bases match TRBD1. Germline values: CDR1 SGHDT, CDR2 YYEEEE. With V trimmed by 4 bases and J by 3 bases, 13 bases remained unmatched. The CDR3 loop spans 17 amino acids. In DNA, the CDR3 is TGTGCCAGCAGCCAGGGACAGGGAGGTAGGCGGAAAGAGACCCAGTACTTC. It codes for CASSQGQGGRRKETQYF.

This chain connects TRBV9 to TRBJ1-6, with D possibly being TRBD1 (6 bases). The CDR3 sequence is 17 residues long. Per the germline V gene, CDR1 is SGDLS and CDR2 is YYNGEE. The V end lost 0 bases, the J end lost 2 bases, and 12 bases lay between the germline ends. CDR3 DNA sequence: TGTGCCAGCAGCGTAGTGCAGGGGCCACCCTATAATTCACCCCTCCACTTT. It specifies CASSVVQGPPYNSPLHF.

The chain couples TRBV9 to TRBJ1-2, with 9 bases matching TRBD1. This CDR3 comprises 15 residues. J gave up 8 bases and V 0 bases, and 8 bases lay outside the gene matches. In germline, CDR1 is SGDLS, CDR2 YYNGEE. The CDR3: CASSVVGTGSVGYTF. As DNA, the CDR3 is TGTGCCAGCAGCGTAGTAGGGACAGGGAGTGTGGGCTACACCTTC.

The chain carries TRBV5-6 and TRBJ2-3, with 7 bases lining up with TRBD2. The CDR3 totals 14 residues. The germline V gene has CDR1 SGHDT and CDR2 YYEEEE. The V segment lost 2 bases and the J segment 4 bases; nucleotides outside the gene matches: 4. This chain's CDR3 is CASSFATSSDTQYF. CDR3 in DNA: TGTGCCAGCAGCTTTGCGACTAGCTCAGATACGCAGTATTTT.

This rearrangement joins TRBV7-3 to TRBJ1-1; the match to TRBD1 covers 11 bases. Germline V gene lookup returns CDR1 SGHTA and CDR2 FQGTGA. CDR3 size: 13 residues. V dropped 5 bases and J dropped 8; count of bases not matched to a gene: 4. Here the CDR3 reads CASSRGTGGEAFF. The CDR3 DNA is TGTGCCAGCAGCCGAGGGACAGGGGGAGAAGCTTTCTTT.

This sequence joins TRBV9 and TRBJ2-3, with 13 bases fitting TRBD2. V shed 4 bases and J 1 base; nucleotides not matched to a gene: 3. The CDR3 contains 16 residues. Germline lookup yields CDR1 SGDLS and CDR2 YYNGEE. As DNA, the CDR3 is TGTGCCAGCAGCCTACTAGCGGGGGGGGGCACAGATACGCAGTATTTT. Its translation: CASSLLAGGGTDTQYF.

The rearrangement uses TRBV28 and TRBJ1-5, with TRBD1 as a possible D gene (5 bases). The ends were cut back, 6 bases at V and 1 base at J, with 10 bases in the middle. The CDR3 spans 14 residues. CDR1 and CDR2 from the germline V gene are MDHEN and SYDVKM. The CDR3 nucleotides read TGTGCCAGCAGAAAACAGGAAAGCAATCAGCCCCAGCATTTT. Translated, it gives CASRKQESNQPQHF.

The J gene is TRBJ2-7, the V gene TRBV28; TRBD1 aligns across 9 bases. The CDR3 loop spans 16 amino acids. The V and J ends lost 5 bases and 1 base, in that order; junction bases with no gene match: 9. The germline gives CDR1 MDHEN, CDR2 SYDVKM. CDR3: CASSLTGTGNSYEQYF. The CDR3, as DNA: TGTGCCAGCAGTCTAACCGGGACAGGGAATTCCTACGAGCAGTACTTC.

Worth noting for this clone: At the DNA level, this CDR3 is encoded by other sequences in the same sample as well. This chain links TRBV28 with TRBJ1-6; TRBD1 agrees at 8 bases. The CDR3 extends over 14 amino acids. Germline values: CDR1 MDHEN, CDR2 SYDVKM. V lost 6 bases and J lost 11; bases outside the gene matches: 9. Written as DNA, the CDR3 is TGTGCCAGCAGACCGACAGGGGTCAATGCACCCCTCCACTTT. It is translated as CASRPTGVNAPLHF.

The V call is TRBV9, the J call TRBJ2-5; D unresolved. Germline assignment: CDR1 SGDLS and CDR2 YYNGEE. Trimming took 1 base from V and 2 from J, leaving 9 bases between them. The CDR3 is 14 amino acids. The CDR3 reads CASSVNPEQETQYF. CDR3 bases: TGTGCCAGCAGCGTAAACCCTGAGCAAGAGACCCAGTACTTC.

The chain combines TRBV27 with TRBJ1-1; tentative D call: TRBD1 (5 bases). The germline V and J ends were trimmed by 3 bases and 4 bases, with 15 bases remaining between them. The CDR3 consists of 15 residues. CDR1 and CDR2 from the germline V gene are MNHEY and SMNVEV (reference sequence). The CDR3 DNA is TGTGCCAGCAGTTTGTACAGGATCTCGGTCACTGAAGCTTTCTTT. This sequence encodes CASSLYRISVTEAFF.

CDR3 nucleotides: TGCGCCAGCAGCTTGGTGGTTAGCGGGGCCCCTTTGGAGCTGTTTTTT. It specifies CASSLVVSGAPLELFF. The chain is built from TRBV5-1 and TRBJ2-2, with 8 bases matching TRBD2. With 0 bases clipped from V and 10 bases from J, the junction kept 11 bases outside the gene matches. CDR1 is SGHRS, CDR2 YFSETQ, per germline. CDR3 length: 16 residues.

This CDR3 reads CASSKLAGGPNEQFF. CDR3 coding DNA: TGTGCCAGCAGTAAACTAGCGGGGGGGCCTAATGAGCAGTTCTTC. The chain is built from TRBV6-6 and TRBJ2-1; 13 bases map to TRBD2. V shed 5 bases and J 7 bases; nucleotides not matched to a gene: 5. The germline CDR1 and CDR2 sequences are MNHNY and SVGAGI (reference sequence). The CDR3 runs 15 residues.

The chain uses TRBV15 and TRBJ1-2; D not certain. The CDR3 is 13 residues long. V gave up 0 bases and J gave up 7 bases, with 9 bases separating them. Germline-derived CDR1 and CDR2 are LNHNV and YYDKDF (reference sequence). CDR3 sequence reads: CATSRDTAGGYTF. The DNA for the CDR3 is TGTGCCACCAGCAGAGACACGGCGGGTGGCTACACCTTC.

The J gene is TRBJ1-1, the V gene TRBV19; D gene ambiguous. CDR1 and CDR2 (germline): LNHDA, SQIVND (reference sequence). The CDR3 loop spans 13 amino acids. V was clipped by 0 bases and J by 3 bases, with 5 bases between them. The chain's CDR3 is CASSIDRYTEAFF. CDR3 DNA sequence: TGTGCCAGTAGTATAGACAGGTACACTGAAGCTTTCTTT.

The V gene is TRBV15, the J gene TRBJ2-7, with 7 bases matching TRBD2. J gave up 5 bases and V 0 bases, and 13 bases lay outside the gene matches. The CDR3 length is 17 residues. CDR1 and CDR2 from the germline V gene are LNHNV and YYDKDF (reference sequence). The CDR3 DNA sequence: TGTGCCACCAGCAGAGATCGAGGGAGCAGGGAGGGGAACGAGCAGTACTTC. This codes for CATSRDRGSREGNEQYF.

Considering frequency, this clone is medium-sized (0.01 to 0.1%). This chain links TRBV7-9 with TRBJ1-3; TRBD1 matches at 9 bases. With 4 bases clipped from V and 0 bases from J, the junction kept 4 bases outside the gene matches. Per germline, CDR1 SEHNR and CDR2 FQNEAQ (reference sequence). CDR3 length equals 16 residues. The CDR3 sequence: CASSSAGQGSGNTIYF. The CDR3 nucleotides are TGTGCCAGCAGCTCCGCGGGACAGGGCTCTGGAAACACCATATATTTT.